Many counts were recorded for the clone carrying this T cell receptor beta chain. Libraries of TCR beta came from iRepertoire HTBI primers plus Arm-PCR of CDR3 regions. TCRdb processed the multiplex PCR reads anew with MiXCR; each CDR3 protein has one entry. The sample yields about 330,000 distinct CDR3 sequences, around 15% seen once. This sample was included in a study of regulatory T cells in long-lasting Graves disease. The V end was cut by 5 bases, the J end by 5 bases, with 21 bases between. This CDR3 is built from 17 residues. CDR1 is MDHEN and CDR2 is SYDVKM in the germline V gene. Stated time point: newly diagnosed GD, antithyroid drugs for less than 3 months. Researchers made the TCR library from RNA that was extracted from PBMCs. The same sample was also studied in work on T cells in Graves' hyperthyroidism and ophthalmopathy. This second report adds: Diagnoses rested on clinical symptoms, serum thyroxine and TRAb, thyroid ultrasound and orbital computed tomography.

Sequenced material: peripheral blood mononuclear cells (PBMCs), taken at new diagnosis, from a patient treated with antithyroid drugs. This receptor was obtained from a woman aged 18-29 years with Graves disease. The chain employs TRBV28 and TRBJ1-4; D unclear. CDR3: CASSPQLGKIENEKLFF. In DNA, the CDR3 is TGTGCCAGCAGTCCCCAATTGGGCAAGATAGAAAATGAAAAACTGTTTTTT.